The 4 T cell receptor beta chains listed next were all sequenced from one sample in a study of blood T cell repertoires in COVID-19. Repertoires were generated with immunoSEQ multiplex PCR, while TCRdb's copy carries only in-frame clones and drops some. The sample includes about 370,000 clones, roughly nine tenths of them seen just once. Input material: peripheral blood. Receptors were obtained from a woman aged 25 to 39 with COVID-19, enrolled during active disease.

J is TRBJ2-1 and V is TRBV12-5; possibly TRBD1 for D (6 bases). The germline V gene encodes CDR1 LGHNT and CDR2 FRNRAP. The V and J ends lost 1 base and 13 bases respectively, with 11 bases between them. This CDR3 spans 12 amino acids. The CDR3 DNA is TGTGCTAGTGGTTTGGAACAGGGAGAACAGTTCTTC. Amino acids: CASGLEQGEQFF.

V and J are TRBV28 and TRBJ2-3, with a possible D match to TRBD1 (6 bases). Germline CDR1 MDHEN, CDR2 SYDVKM. V lost 3 bases to trimming and J lost 3 bases, with 7 bases between them. This CDR3 has 13 residues. CDR3 amino acids: CASSFTGTDTQYF. CDR3 in DNA: TGTGCCAGCAGTTTTACAGGGACAGATACGCAGTATTTT.

V usage is TRBV7-9 and J usage is TRBJ1-1; the D is unclear. The length of the CDR3 is 12 residues. Germline V lookup: CDR1 SEHNR, CDR2 FQNEAQ (reference sequence). The germline V and J ends were trimmed by 2 bases and 3 bases, with 4 bases remaining between them. The DNA for the CDR3 is TGTGCCAGCAGCTTAACAGACACTGAAGCTTTCTTT. As protein: CASSLTDTEAFF.

The rearrangement links TRBV27 to TRBJ2-7; 9 bases agree with TRBD1. The V and J ends lost 2 bases and 5 bases, in that order; junction bases with no gene match: 10. Germline lookup yields CDR1 MNHEY and CDR2 SMNVEV (reference sequence). This CDR3 spans 16 amino acids. The CDR3 nucleotides are TGTGCCAGCAGTTTACGATTACAGGGGGCGAGGAACGAGCAGTACTTC. Residues: CASSLRLQGARNEQYF.